The 18 T cell receptor beta chains listed next were all sequenced from one sample in a study of metastatic and nonmetastatic thyroid tumors. TCRdb re-clonotyped the PCR reads via MiXCR. In the table there are more than 15,000 clones, over 25% of which are singletons. Ahead of thyroid surgery, no patient had received treatment of any kind. Input material: blood. Every receptor here comes from a female donor with papillary thyroid cancer or a benign thyroid nodule (not recorded which). Some clones in this sample may be carry-over from other donors' samples.

The chain couples TRBV3-1 to TRBJ2-7, with 8 bases matching TRBD1. The CDR3 totals 13 residues. Looked up from germline, CDR1 is LGHDT and CDR2 is YNNKEL (reference sequence). V was clipped by 8 bases and J by 3 bases; unmatched bases: 6. The CDR3 nucleotides are TGTGCCAGCTCCATCACAGGGGGCTACGAGCAGTACTTC. As protein: CASSITGGYEQYF.

This clone was found a few times. The V call is TRBV10-3, the J call TRBJ2-5; 11 positions match TRBD2. This CDR3 spans 17 amino acids. Trimming cost V 0 bases and J 5 bases; bases outside gene matches: 8. Per germline, CDR1 ENHRY and CDR2 SYGVKD. CDR3 bases: TGTGCCATCAGTGAGTCGCACACTAGCGGGAGTTTGGAGACCCAGTACTTC. Translation gives CAISESHTSGSLETQYF.

The chain uses TRBV5-1 and TRBJ1-1; D call uncertain. The CDR3 totals 14 residues. The germline V gene encodes CDR1 SGHRS and CDR2 YFSETQ. The V end was cut by 3 bases, the J end by 1 base, with 10 bases between. CDR3 residues: CASSYLDGNTEAFF. The DNA of the CDR3 is TGCGCCAGCAGCTACCTGGACGGGAACACTGAAGCTTTCTTT.

This clone was observed at least ten times. The chain links TRBV28 to TRBJ2-7, with D possibly matching TRBD1 (6 bases). The ends were cut back, 2 bases at V and 3 bases at J, with 14 bases in the middle. CDR3 length equals 15 residues. Germline assignment: CDR1 MDHEN and CDR2 SYDVKM. For the CDR3, the DNA is TGTGCCAGCAGTTTAAAATTTACAGGGATCTACGAGCAGTACTTC. It is translated as CASSLKFTGIYEQYF.

This clone has ten or more counts. The same CDR3 also results from other DNA sequences found in this sample. V usage is TRBV29-1 and J usage is TRBJ1-1; 9 bases line up with TRBD1. Germline V gene sequence: CDR1 SQVTM, CDR2 ANQGSEA. This CDR3 comprises 13 residues. Germline trimming cut 5 bases from V and 6 bases from J; bases unmatched to any gene: 7. CDR3 in DNA: TGCAGCGTTTCCGGGACAGGGTCTTCTGAAGCTTTCTTT. Translating it yields CSVSGTGSSEAFF.

J is TRBJ2-1 and V is TRBV6-2 or TRBV6-3; D might be TRBD1 (6 bases). Trimming cost V 4 bases and J 5 bases, with 15 bases left between them. Germline values: CDR1 MNHEY, CDR2 SVGEGT. The CDR3 totals 15 residues. The CDR3 is CASSSGQPSNNEQFF. In DNA form, the CDR3 reads TGTGCCAGCAGTTCCGGACAGCCGTCCAACAATGAGCAGTTCTTC.

This clone ranks as medium-sized (0.01 to 0.1%). The rearrangement links TRBV20-1 to TRBJ2-7; D might be TRBD1 (6 bases). The CDR3 has 14 residues. Trimming shortened V by 3 bases and J by 2 bases, and 14 bases separated the two germline ends. Germline CDR1 and CDR2: DFQATT and SNEGSKA (reference sequence). CDR3 sequence: CSASLGGPTYEQYF. CDR3 DNA: TGCAGTGCTAGCCTAGGGGGTCCAACCTACGAGCAGTACTTC.

This clone is labeled medium-sized. The V gene is TRBV19, the J gene TRBJ1-5; D is unresolved. V lost 3 bases to trimming and J lost 5 bases, with 17 bases between them. The germline V gene encodes CDR1 LNHDA and CDR2 SQIVND (reference sequence). The CDR3 covers 16 residues. The CDR3 loop reads CASSMKATRWDQPQHF. For the CDR3, the DNA is TGTGCCAGTAGTATGAAGGCAACCCGATGGGATCAGCCCCAGCATTTT.

This rearrangement joins TRBV3-1 to TRBJ1-2, with D hard to call. Between the trimmed V and J ends, which lost 3 bases and 4 bases, there was a span of 15 bases. The CDR3 contains 15 residues. Germline assignment: CDR1 LGHDT and CDR2 YNNKEL (reference sequence). The chain's CDR3 is CASSHSGEGLYGYTF. DNA for the CDR3: TGTGCCAGCAGCCATTCCGGGGAGGGTCTCTATGGCTACACCTTC.

The genes are TRBV20-1 and TRBJ1-5; possibly TRBD1 for D (5 bases). V lost 4 bases to trimming and J lost 3 bases, with 13 bases between them. CDR3 length: 14 amino acids. CDR1 is DFQATT and CDR2 is SNEGSKA in the germline V gene (reference sequence). CDR3 in DNA: TGCAGTGCTATGAAGGGACGGATCAATCAGCCCCAGCATTTT. Protein: CSAMKGRINQPQHF.

The V and J genes are TRBV5-5 and TRBJ2-3; the D is unclear. CDR1 and CDR2 (germline): SGHKS, YYEKEE (reference sequence). The CDR3 is made up of 13 amino acids. V lost 2 bases to trimming and J lost 2 bases, with 6 bases between them. CDR3 coding DNA: TGTGCCAGCAGCTTTTCCCCCACAGATACGCAGTATTTT. It yields the protein CASSFSPTDTQYF.

Notes on this clone: One end of the junction varies from germline; a read error may be responsible. V is TRBV11-1 and J is TRBJ1-2; D is perhaps TRBD1 (6 bases). CDR3 length equals 16 residues. Germline assignment: CDR1 SGHAT and CDR2 FQDESV (reference sequence). In DNA form, the CDR3 reads TGTGCCTGCAGCCCAACCCGGACAGAGGAGAACTATGGATACACCTTC. It specifies CACSPTRTEENYGYTF.

The table lists this clone with many counts. The V gene is TRBV9, the J gene TRBJ2-7, with 8 bases lining up with TRBD2. The V gene end was trimmed by 0 bases and the J gene end by 6 bases; junction bases not matched to a gene: 14. This CDR3 is 17 amino acids long. Per germline, CDR1 SGDLS and CDR2 YYNGEE. As DNA, the CDR3 is TGTGCCAGCAGCGTAGAGGGGCTAGCGGGTGGCGGGGTCGAGCAGTACTTC. It specifies CASSVEGLAGGGVEQYF.

The table lists this clone with a few counts. The chain recombines TRBV6-1 with TRBJ1-5; 10 bases align to TRBD1. The CDR3 totals 16 residues. The germline V gene encodes CDR1 MNHNS and CDR2 SASEGT. Unmatched junction bases numbered 10, after V lost 5 bases and J lost 6 bases. The CDR3 sequence: CASSHTGQGGGQPQHF. In DNA form, the CDR3 reads TGTGCCAGCAGTCACACCGGACAGGGGGGAGGTCAGCCCCAGCATTTT.

This clone was counted many times. The rearrangement joins TRBV13 to TRBJ1-3; D call uncertain. The germline gives CDR1 PRHDT, CDR2 FYEKMQ (reference sequence). V lost 5 bases and J lost 0, with 5 bases in between. This CDR3 contains 13 residues. This CDR3 is CASSTSSGNTIYF. CDR3 bases: TGTGCCAGCAGCACGAGCTCTGGAAACACCATATATTTT.

The chain links TRBV6-5 to TRBJ2-5; D is undetermined. The germline gives CDR1 MNHEY, CDR2 SVGAGI. The CDR3 has 11 amino acids. The V end was cut by 2 bases, the J end by 5 bases, with 3 bases between. CDR3 protein: CASSYGETQYF. CDR3 nucleotides: TGTGCCAGCAGTTACGGGGAGACCCAGTACTTC.

CDR3 coding DNA: TGCGCCAGCAGCGCGGGGACTAGTGCTGATACGCAGTATTTT. Residues: CASSAGTSADTQYF. V usage is TRBV5-1 and J usage is TRBJ2-3, with TRBD2 matching 8 bases. Germline loops: CDR1 SGHRS, CDR2 YFSETQ. V trimming: 4 bases; J trimming: 6 bases; junction bases outside the gene matches: 7. The CDR3 consists of 14 residues.

This rearrangement joins TRBV11-2 to TRBJ2-7; 8 bases line up with TRBD1. V lost 4 bases to trimming and J lost 5 bases; unmatched junction nucleotides: 7. The CDR3 spans 14 residues. Germline V lookup: CDR1 SGHAT, CDR2 FQNNGV. The CDR3 protein is CASSSRDRLDEQYF. CDR3 sequence (DNA): TGTGCCAGCAGCTCCCGGGACAGGCTTGACGAGCAGTACTTC.